A single sample is the source of the 29 T cell receptor beta chains below, sequenced in a study of T-cell reconstitution after alpha-beta-depleted transplantation in children. Preparing the TCRbeta library involved the use of unique molecular identifiers. TCRdb reprocessed the PCR reads via MiXCR and lists one record per CDR3 protein. The table has a few hundred thousand distinct CDR3 sequences, around 9.6% seen once; the top ten hold 10%. The sample consisted of PBMCs from the stem cell graft donor, taken from the stem cell graft. The receptors here all came from a human donor who donated a stem cell graft to a child with SCID.

This clonotype was counted ten times or more. The gene calls are TRBV19 and TRBJ1-5, with D uncertain. V lost 5 bases to trimming and J lost 7 bases, with 6 bases between them. The germline CDR1 and CDR2 sequences are LNHDA and SQIVND (reference sequence). The length of the CDR3 is 11 residues. The CDR3 loop reads CASSHGQPQHF. In DNA form, the CDR3 reads TGTGCCAGTAGTCACGGACAGCCCCAGCATTTT. The full variable domain, its missing parts supplied by reference TRBV19 and TRBJ1-5, is DGGITQSPKYLFRKEGQNVTLSCEQNLNHDAMYWYRQDPGQGLRLIYYSQIVNDFQKGDIAEGYSVSREKKESFPLTVTSAQKNPTAFYLCASSHGQPQHFGDGTRLSIL.

This clonotype was detected many times. This chain uses TRBV14 with TRBJ2-7; 9 bases are shared with TRBD1. J was trimmed by 7 bases and V by 4 bases; bases with no gene match: 2. The germline V gene has CDR1 SGHDN and CDR2 FVKESK. The CDR3 sequence is 12 residues long. The CDR3 sequence is CASSPDRGEQYF. The CDR3 coding sequence is TGTGCCAGCAGCCCGGACAGGGGTGAGCAGTACTTC.

This clonotype was found a few times. This rearrangement joins TRBV10-3 to TRBJ1-5, with D possibly TRBD1 on 6 matching bases. The germline V gene encodes CDR1 ENHRY and CDR2 SYGVKD. V lost 2 bases, J lost 7 bases, and 15 bases lay in between. The CDR3 spans 15 residues. CDR3 protein: CAISEGVGRGQPQHF. CDR3 bases: TGTGCCATCAGTGAGGGCGTGGGAAGGGGGCAGCCCCAGCATTTT.

This clonotype appeared a few times. The V and J genes are TRBV16 and TRBJ2-7; maybe TRBD1 (6 bases). The V end lost 5 bases, the J end lost 2 bases, and 13 bases lay between the germline ends. Germline V CDR1 and CDR2: KGHSY, FQNENV. This CDR3 spans 14 amino acids. CDR3 sequence (DNA): TGTGCCAGCAGCACCACAGGGAGCCCCTACGAGCAGTACTTC. Its protein is CASSTTGSPYEQYF. Complete variable domain (other parts from reference TRBV16 and TRBJ2-7): GEEVAQTPKHLVRGEGQKAKLYCAPIKGHSYVFWYQQVLKNEFKFLISFQNENVFDETGMPKERFSAKCLPNSPCSLEIQATKLEDSAVYFCASSTTGSPYEQYFGPGTRLTVT.

This clonotype was found many times. The chain links TRBV27 to TRBJ2-7; TRBD2 matches 7 bases. From germline, CDR1 is MNHEY and CDR2 SMNVEV (reference sequence). The CDR3 is 14 amino acids. V was pared by 6 bases and J by 0 bases, with 5 bases of the junction left unmatched. Here the CDR3 DNA reads TGTGCCAGCAGCCCCGGGGGGTTCTCCTACGAGCAGTACTTC. The encoded protein is CASSPGGFSYEQYF.

This clonotype was detected ten times or more. The chain is built from TRBV12-3 or TRBV12-4 and TRBJ2-7; maybe TRBD1 (6 bases). Trimming removed 5 bases at V and 0 bases at J, with 20 bases between. CDR3 length: 17 amino acids. CDR3 bases: TGTGCCAGCAGTGATCCCGGGACACCTCCTTACTCCTACGAGCAGTACTTC. Protein product: CASSDPGTPPYSYEQYF.

This clonotype was observed at least ten times. One junction end does not reproduce the germline sequence, and a read error may be involved. J is TRBJ2-1 and V is TRBV6-2 or TRBV6-3; the match to TRBD2 covers 11 bases. The germline gives CDR1 MNHEY, CDR2 SVGEGT. CDR3 length: 14 residues. DNA of the CDR3: TGTGCCAGCAGGCTAGCGGGGGGCTACAGTGAGCAGTTCTTC. Encoded protein: CASRLAGGYSEQFF.

The chain uses TRBV19 and TRBJ2-5; D is undetermined. The CDR3 length is 14 residues. V gave up 1 base and J gave up 4 bases, with 10 bases separating them. The germline V gene has CDR1 LNHDA and CDR2 SQIVND (reference sequence). This CDR3 reads CASSIVGERETQYF. CDR3 nucleotide sequence: TGTGCCAGTAGTATAGTAGGCGAGCGAGAGACCCAGTACTTC.

This clonotype was detected only a few times. The rearrangement links TRBV20-1 to TRBJ2-7; 8 bases agree with TRBD2. From germline, CDR1 is DFQATT and CDR2 SNEGSKA (reference sequence). CDR3 length: 13 residues. V was clipped by 0 bases and J by 6 bases; unmatched bases: 4. CDR3: CSARDTSGGEQYF. CDR3 nucleotide sequence: TGCAGTGCTAGAGATACGAGCGGGGGCGAGCAGTACTTC.

This clonotype was seen a handful of times. The chain joins TRBV7-8 to TRBJ2-5, with TRBD1 identical over 8 bases. Germline trimming cut 5 bases from V and 3 bases from J; bases unmatched to any gene: 11. The CDR3 contains 16 residues. Germline V gene lookup returns CDR1 SGHVS and CDR2 FQNEAQ. In DNA, the CDR3 is TGTGCCAGCAGCCGAGCCTCAGGGGGCAGGGAAGAGACCCAGTACTTC. It yields the protein CASSRASGGREETQYF.

This clonotype was seen a few times. The rearrangement uses TRBV7-9 and TRBJ1-3; D call uncertain. Germline values: CDR1 SEHNR, CDR2 FQNEAQ (reference sequence). CDR3 size: 17 residues. V was clipped by 4 bases and J by 2 bases, with 18 bases between them. The CDR3 spells CASSSHLRVQTGNTIYF. The CDR3 nucleotides are TGTGCCAGCAGCTCCCATTTAAGGGTCCAAACTGGAAACACCATATATTTT.

The genes are TRBV9 and TRBJ1-2, with D uncertain. The V end lost 4 bases, the J end lost 5 bases, and 18 bases lay between the germline ends. The length of the CDR3 is 15 residues. The germline V gene has CDR1 SGDLS and CDR2 YYNGEE. The CDR3 DNA reads as TGTGCCAGCAGCCCCGTGTTGACTACGAAATATGGCTACACCTTC. Protein: CASSPVLTTKYGYTF. Drawing the rest from reference TRBV9 and TRBJ1-2, the complete variable domain is DSGVTQTPKHLITATGQRVTLRCSPRSGDLSVYWYQQSLDQGLQFLIQYYNGEERAKGNILERFSAQQFPDLHSELNLSSLELGDSALYFCASSPVLTTKYGYTFGSGTRLTVV.

This clonotype was observed a few times. The rearrangement joins TRBV20-1 to TRBJ1-3, with TRBD1 matching 10 bases. V trimming: 6 bases; J trimming: 3 bases; junction bases outside the gene matches: 5. The CDR3 is made up of 14 amino acids. CDR1 and CDR2 from the germline V gene are DFQATT and SNEGSKA (reference sequence). In nucleotides, the CDR3 is TGCAGTGCCCAGACAGGGGGCTTTGGAAACACCATATATTTT. Translated, it gives CSAQTGGFGNTIYF.

The DNA for the CDR3 is TGTGCCAGCAGCTTGTCACCACTCGGCAGCGAGCAGTACTTC. Amino acids: CASSLSPLGSEQYF. V is TRBV5-5 and J is TRBJ2-7; D is unclear. CDR3 length: 14 amino acids. Trimming pared 1 base from V and 6 bases from J, leaving 14 bases between. CDR1 and CDR2 from the germline V gene are SGHKS and YYEKEE (reference sequence).

The rearrangement joins TRBV27 to TRBJ1-2; the D gene is possibly TRBD1 (6 bases). V shed 6 bases and J shed 8 bases, with 19 bases lying between them. The CDR3 has 14 amino acids. The V gene's germline CDR1 is MNHEY and CDR2 SMNVEV (reference sequence). The CDR3 coding sequence is TGTGCCAGCAGCCCCTGGTCGGGGGCACGGGGCTACACCTTC. As protein: CASSPWSGARGYTF.

This clonotype showed up many times. CDR3 region: CASSEMASGGVGTQYF. The CDR3 DNA sequence: TGTGCCAGCAGTGAAATGGCTAGCGGGGGGGTGGGGACCCAGTACTTC. J is TRBJ2-5 and V is TRBV2; TRBD2 matches 12 bases. V lost 2 bases, J lost 7 bases, and 8 bases stayed unmatched. CDR3 length equals 16 residues. Germline V gene data show CDR1 as SNHLY and CDR2 as FYNNEI.

This clonotype was seen a handful of times. J is TRBJ2-1 and V is TRBV12-3 or TRBV12-4, with 10 bases aligning to TRBD2. Trimming cost V 3 bases and J 7 bases; bases outside gene matches: 3. The CDR3 consists of 14 residues. The CDR3 bases are TGTGCCAGCAGTTTTGGACTAGCGGCTAATGAGCAGTTCTTC. As protein: CASSFGLAANEQFF.

This clonotype was picked up many times. This CDR3 reads CASSLSQSTDTQYF. The CDR3 DNA reads as TGCGCCAGCAGCTTGTCCCAGAGCACAGATACGCAGTATTTT. The chain has TRBV5-1 and TRBJ2-3; D remains ambiguous. The CDR3 consists of 14 residues. Germline CDR1 and CDR2: SGHRS and YFSETQ. V lost 1 base to trimming and J lost 0 bases, with 6 bases between them.

This clonotype was seen a few times. The rearrangement joins TRBV2 to TRBJ2-4; no definite D call. The CDR3 contains 14 residues. CDR1 is SNHLY and CDR2 is FYNNEI in the germline V gene. V was trimmed by 5 bases and J by 10 bases, leaving 18 bases between them. The CDR3: CASSLQEQIGIQYF. In DNA, the CDR3 is TGTGCCAGCAGTCTCCAAGAACAAATCGGTATTCAGTACTTC.

The rearrangement links TRBV6-1 to TRBJ1-1; 7 positions agree with TRBD1. V was pared by 7 bases and J by 1 base, with 6 bases of the junction left unmatched. Germline V gene data show CDR1 as MNHNS and CDR2 as SASEGT. This CDR3 is built from 14 residues. The CDR3 coding sequence is TGTGCCAGCAATCCAGGGGGGCCGAACACTGAAGCTTTCTTT. It is translated as CASNPGGPNTEAFF.

The V and J genes are TRBV25-1 and TRBJ2-5; 9 bases match TRBD1. Trimming at V came to 8 bases and at J to 1 base, leaving 2 bases not matched to a gene. The germline V gene has CDR1 MGHDK and CDR2 SYGVNS. The CDR3 contains 13 residues. The CDR3 DNA sequence: TGTGCCAGCCAGGGACAGGGCCAAGAGACCCAGTACTTC. Translating it yields CASQGQGQETQYF.

This clonotype was found many times. The chain links TRBV14 to TRBJ2-1; D possibly uses TRBD1 or TRBD2 (6 bases each). The CDR3 sequence is 15 residues long. Germline CDR1 SGHDN, CDR2 FVKESK. V dropped 6 bases and J dropped 6 bases, with 18 bases sitting between them. This CDR3 is CASRKQGGLGNEQFF. CDR3 nucleotide sequence: TGTGCCAGCAGAAAACAGGGAGGTCTGGGCAATGAGCAGTTCTTC.

The J gene is TRBJ2-5, the V gene TRBV27, with D possibly being TRBD1 or TRBD2 (5 bases each). The CDR3 consists of 16 residues. Trimming took off 0 bases at V and 4 bases at J, with 15 bases between the two ends. CDR1 MNHEY and CDR2 SMNVEV come from the germline V gene (reference sequence). CDR3 DNA sequence: TGTGCCAGCAGTTTATCCGAGGGTGAGGGGATAGAGACCCAGTACTTC. Translating it yields CASSLSEGEGIETQYF.

This clonotype was detected only a few times. This chain uses TRBV5-1 with TRBJ2-5; D gene uncertain. CDR3 length: 17 amino acids. Trimming took off 4 bases at V and 5 bases at J, with 24 bases between the two ends. Germline V gene data show CDR1 as SGHRS and CDR2 as YFSETQ. The CDR3 region has the DNA TGCGCCAGCAGCGGACGGCAGCTTAACAATCCTTGGGAGACCCAGTACTTC. It translates to CASSGRQLNNPWETQYF.

This clonotype was seen at least ten times. The chain has TRBV5-1 and TRBJ2-7, with 12 bases fitting TRBD1. This CDR3 is built from 15 residues. Germline V lookup: CDR1 SGHRS, CDR2 YFSETQ. The trim removed 4 bases at V and 4 bases at J, leaving 6 bases unmatched. The chain's CDR3 is CASSPGTGGSYEQYF. DNA of the CDR3: TGCGCCAGCAGCCCCGGGACAGGGGGCTCGTACGAGCAGTACTTC. Drawing the rest from reference TRBV5-1 and TRBJ2-7, the complete variable domain is KAGVTQTPRYLIKTRGQQVTLSCSPISGHRSVSWYQQTPGQGLQFLFEYFSETQRNKGNFPGRFSGRQFSNSRSEMNVSTLELGDSALYLCASSPGTGGSYEQYFGPGTRLTVT.

This clonotype was counted ten times or more. The V call is TRBV15, the J call TRBJ2-1; D remains unclear. With 1 base removed from V and 7 bases from J, the gap between germline ends came to 11 bases. Germline V gives CDR1 LNHNV, CDR2 YYDKDF (reference sequence). The CDR3 loop spans 14 amino acids. The CDR3 coding sequence is TGTGCCACCAGCAGAGCCTTAGTACAGAATGAGCAGTTCTTC. Its translation is CATSRALVQNEQFF.

The chain has TRBV18 and TRBJ2-5, with D possibly TRBD1 on 6 matching bases. CDR1 is KGHSH, CDR2 LQKENI, per germline. The CDR3 runs to 15 residues. V was clipped by 6 bases and J by 4 bases, with 18 bases between them. CDR3: CASSRQSRGGETQYF. CDR3 DNA: TGTGCCAGCTCTCGCCAGTCTAGAGGGGGAGAGACCCAGTACTTC. Full variable domain (rest looked up from reference TRBV18 and TRBJ2-5): NAGVMQNPRHLVRRRGQEARLRCSPMKGHSHVYWYRQLPEEGLKFMVYLQKENIIDESGMPKERFSAEFPKEGPSILRIQQVVRGDSAAYFCASSRQSRGGETQYFGPGTRLLVL.

This clonotype appeared many times. The chain carries TRBV12-3 or TRBV12-4 and TRBJ2-2, with D possibly matching TRBD2 (6 bases). Trimming took off 3 bases at V and 6 bases at J, with 11 bases between the two ends. This CDR3 comprises 14 residues. This CDR3 reads CASSLVAAAGELFF. The CDR3 DNA is TGTGCCAGCAGTTTGGTAGCGGCGGCCGGGGAGCTGTTTTTT.

The chain couples TRBV20-1 to TRBJ2-2; 9 nucleotides align to TRBD2. Trimming cost V 3 bases and J 0 bases; bases outside gene matches: 11. The length of the CDR3 is 18 residues. Germline-derived CDR1 and CDR2 are DFQATT and SNEGSKA (reference sequence). CDR3 residues: CSARGFGSGGTNTGELFF. In DNA, the CDR3 is TGCAGTGCTAGGGGATTTGGCAGCGGGGGGACGAACACCGGGGAGCTGTTTTTT.